What follows are 20 T cell receptor beta chains derived from one specimen sequenced in a study of Ad26.COV2.S vaccination and SARS-CoV-2 variants. Sample treatment: over 15 received Ad26.COV2.S at low or high dose, single or two shots; about 5 received placebo; per-sample allocation not given. Collection of the samples took place on day 63 after the first injection of vaccine or placebo. TCRdb keeps only in-frame clones here, not all; method: immunoSEQ multiplex PCR. This table has around 340,000 clones, roughly nine tenths appearing once. The input for sequencing was peripheral blood, taken in a trial of Ad26.COV2.S vaccine versus placebo. These receptor sequences come from a person between 18 and 59 years old who received the Ad26.COV2.S COVID-19 vaccine or a placebo.

The V gene is TRBV19, the J gene TRBJ1-6, with unresolved D. Germline V gene data show CDR1 as LNHDA and CDR2 as SQIVND (reference sequence). The CDR3 sequence is 18 residues long. The V end lost 7 bases, the J end lost 10 bases, and 29 bases lay between the germline ends. The CDR3 DNA is TGTGCCAGTACCATTGGGGTTGGGGTAACAACGGGAAGATCACCCCTCCACTTT. The encoded protein is CASTIGVGVTTGRSPLHF.

The chain couples TRBV28 to TRBJ2-3, with TRBD2 as a possible D gene (6 bases). The CDR3 sequence is 15 residues long. From germline, CDR1 is MDHEN and CDR2 SYDVKM. The V and J ends lost 5 bases and 2 bases respectively, with 14 bases between them. The chain's CDR3 is CASSPGDFYTDTQYF. CDR3 DNA: TGTGCCAGCAGTCCGGGGGATTTCTACACAGATACGCAGTATTTT.

The sample holds one count of this clone. This chain connects TRBV12-5 to TRBJ2-1, with D possibly called TRBD1 or TRBD2 (6 bases each). The CDR3 has 17 amino acids. From germline, CDR1 is LGHNT and CDR2 FRNRAP. V lost 6 bases, J lost 6 bases, and 24 bases lay in between. As DNA, the CDR3 is TGTGCTAGTGGACCCACCTATGGGGGGCTCACGTCCAATGAGCAGTTCTTC. Translation: CASGPTYGGLTSNEQFF.

This clone was counted between two and nine times. The sample holds other DNA sequences that translate to the same CDR3. The chain is built from TRBV7-2 and TRBJ1-5, with 9 bases fitting TRBD1. The CDR3 consists of 15 residues. CDR1 is SGHTA, CDR2 FQGNSA, per germline. V lost 3 bases to trimming and J lost 0 bases; unmatched junction nucleotides: 0. CDR3 loop: CASSLDRGSNQPQHF. The CDR3 DNA follows: TGTGCCAGCAGCTTGGACAGGGGTAGCAATCAGCCCCAGCATTTT.

The V and J genes are TRBV19 and TRBJ1-5; 7 nucleotides match TRBD1. Trimming cost V 10 bases and J 6 bases; bases outside gene matches: 9. The CDR3 is 13 amino acids. Germline V CDR1 and CDR2: LNHDA, SQIVND (reference sequence). The CDR3 sequence is CAIAQGFAQPQHF. The CDR3 bases are TGTGCCATTGCACAGGGGTTCGCTCAGCCCCAGCATTTT.

The J gene is TRBJ1-1, the V gene TRBV7-2; 7 bases fit TRBD1. Per the germline V gene, CDR1 is SGHTA and CDR2 is FQGNSA. With V trimmed by 7 bases and J by 0 bases, 5 bases remained unmatched. This CDR3 has 14 amino acids. CDR3 in DNA: TGTGCCAGCAACCCAGGGGGAATGAACACTGAAGCTTTCTTT. This sequence encodes CASNPGGMNTEAFF.

This sequence joins TRBV24-1 and TRBJ1-6; D ambiguous. CDR1 is KGHDR and CDR2 is SFDVKD in the germline V gene. V gave up 9 bases and J gave up 1 base, with 9 bases separating them. This CDR3 comprises 14 residues. This chain's CDR3 is CATRQLSYNSPLHF. The CDR3 nucleotides are TGTGCCACCCGACAATTATCCTATAATTCACCCCTCCACTTT.

The rearrangement joins TRBV5-5 to TRBJ1-1, with 8 bases that match TRBD1. The V gene's germline CDR1 is SGHKS and CDR2 YYEKEE (reference sequence). The CDR3 covers 15 residues. V was clipped by 4 bases and J by 1 base; unmatched bases: 6. In DNA form, the CDR3 reads TGTGCCAGCAGCCCCTGGGACAGGAGGAACACTGAAGCTTTCTTT. It encodes CASSPWDRRNTEAFF.

The CDR3 spells CASDRQGTDTQYF. As DNA, the CDR3 is TGTGCTAGTGATCGACAGGGCACAGATACGCAGTATTTT. The rearrangement joins TRBV12-5 to TRBJ2-3, with a possible D match to TRBD1 (6 bases). This CDR3 is built from 13 residues. Per the germline V gene, CDR1 is LGHNT and CDR2 is FRNRAP. The V gene lost 7 bases and the J gene lost 1 base, with 9 bases spanning the gap.

Written as DNA, the CDR3 is TGTGCCAGCAGTTTAAATGATAACTATGGCTACACCTTC. This translates into CASSLNDNYGYTF. The J gene is TRBJ1-2, the V gene TRBV12-3 or TRBV12-4, with D uncertain. V lost 2 bases and J 1 base, leaving 5 bases between the germline ends. The length of the CDR3 is 13 residues.

CDR3 residues: CASSGLTSGRAYEQFF. CDR3 in DNA: TGTGCCAGCAGCGGACTTACTAGCGGGAGGGCCTATGAGCAGTTCTTC. The V call is TRBV9, the J call TRBJ2-1, with TRBD2 identical over 13 bases. The CDR3 contains 16 residues. Trimming removed 3 bases from V and 8 bases from J; junction bases left unmatched: 8. Germline lookup yields CDR1 SGDLS and CDR2 YYNGEE.

This chain connects TRBV7-8 to TRBJ1-1, with D possibly being TRBD1 (5 bases). Trimming shortened V by 5 bases and J by 7 bases, and 11 bases separated the two germline ends. CDR1 is SGHVS and CDR2 is FQNEAQ in the germline V gene. The CDR3 is 12 amino acids. CDR3 nucleotide sequence: TGTGCCAGCAGCACCCAGGGAAGTGAAGCTTTCTTT. It yields the protein CASSTQGSEAFF. The full variable domain, in which reference TRBV7-8 and TRBJ1-1 provide the parts outside the CDR3, is GAGVSQSPRYKVAKRGQDVALRCDPISGHVSLFWYQQALGQGPEFLTYFQNEAQLDKSGLPSDRFFAERPEGSVSTLKIQRTQQEDSAVYLCASSTQGSEAFFGQGTRLTVV.

This clone is a singleton in its sample. The CDR3 is CASSSGGRGSNQPQHF. The CDR3 bases are TGTGCCAGCAGCTCCGGGGGGCGCGGGAGCAATCAGCCCCAGCATTTT. The gene calls are TRBV7-2 and TRBJ1-5; D possibly corresponds to TRBD1 (6 bases). Between the trimmed V and J ends, which lost 4 bases and 1 base, there was a span of 14 bases. This CDR3 is 16 amino acids long. CDR1 and CDR2 (germline): SGHTA, FQGNSA.

The count of this clone is one. The chain is built from TRBV10-3 and TRBJ2-6, with TRBD1 identical over 7 bases. CDR1 is ENHRY and CDR2 is SYGVKD in the germline V gene. Unmatched junction bases numbered 2, after V lost 6 bases and J lost 0 bases. The CDR3 runs to 15 residues. This chain's CDR3 is CAIRGQTSGANVLTF. The CDR3 DNA reads as TGTGCCATCAGGGGACAGACCTCTGGGGCCAACGTCCTGACTTTC.

The chain recombines TRBV19 with TRBJ1-5; 7 nucleotides match TRBD1. The CDR3 contains 17 residues. Trimming took 5 bases from V and 0 from J; bases not matched to a gene: 10. The germline V gene has CDR1 LNHDA and CDR2 SQIVND (reference sequence). CDR3 residues: CASSHEQGTSSNQPQHF. Written as DNA, the CDR3 is TGTGCCAGTAGTCACGAACAGGGGACTTCTAGCAATCAGCCCCAGCATTTT.

The V and J genes are TRBV27 and TRBJ2-2, with 11 bases fitting TRBD1. This CDR3 spans 15 amino acids. The germline gives CDR1 MNHEY, CDR2 SMNVEV (reference sequence). The V segment lost 4 bases and the J segment 4 bases; nucleotides outside the gene matches: 2. CDR3: CASSWGTGGTGELFF. The CDR3, as DNA: TGTGCCAGCAGTTGGGGGACAGGGGGCACCGGGGAGCTGTTTTTT.

This clone has a single count. CDR3 nucleotide sequence: TGTGCCAGCAGTTACGAGAAGACCCAGTACTTC. This encodes CASSYEKTQYF. The V and J genes are TRBV28 and TRBJ2-5; no firm D call. CDR3 length: 11 amino acids. Trimming stripped 4 bases from V and 6 bases from J, with 6 bases between. Germline V CDR1 and CDR2: MDHEN, SYDVKM. Complete variable domain (other parts from reference TRBV28 and TRBJ2-5): DVKVTQSSRYLVKRTGEKVFLECVQDMDHENMFWYRQDPGLGLRLIYFSYDVKMKEKGDIPEGYSVSREKKERFSLILESASTNQTSMYLCASSYEKTQYFGPGTRLLVL.

V gene TRBV20-1 combines with J gene TRBJ1-1; D gene uncertain. This CDR3 is 11 amino acids long. Germline V CDR1 and CDR2: DFQATT, SNEGSKA (reference sequence). V was trimmed by 1 base and J by 5 bases, leaving 5 bases between them. CDR3 sequence: CSARAPTEAFF. The DNA for the CDR3 is TGCAGTGCTAGAGCTCCGACTGAAGCTTTCTTT.

The chain has TRBV18 and TRBJ1-2, with 7 bases that match TRBD1. After removal of 5 bases from V and 8 bases from J, the junction contained 5 bases not matched to a gene. Germline-derived CDR1 and CDR2 are KGHSH and LQKENI. The length of the CDR3 is 12 residues. The CDR3, as DNA: TGTGCCAGCTCATCCGACAGGGCCGGCTACACCTTC. Its protein is CASSSDRAGYTF.

This chain connects TRBV30 to TRBJ1-2, with TRBD1 as a possible D gene (6 bases). The CDR3 covers 14 residues. CDR1 is GTSNPN and CDR2 is SVGIG in the germline V gene (reference sequence). Trimming took 5 bases from V and 0 from J, leaving 13 bases between them. The CDR3 reads CAWDRQFSNYGYTF. The CDR3 nucleotides are TGTGCCTGGGACAGGCAATTCTCTAACTATGGCTACACCTTC. Drawing the rest from reference TRBV30 and TRBJ1-2, the complete variable domain is SQTIHQWPATLVQPVGSPLSLECTVEGTSNPNLYWYRQAAGRGLQLLFYSVGIGQISSEVPQNLSASRPQDRQFILSSKKLLLSDSGFYLCAWDRQFSNYGYTFGSGTRLTVV.